This TCR beta chain was identified in a study of blood T cell repertoires in COVID-19. For the study at large: Material from acute and convalescent COVID-19 was sourced from the United States, Italy and Spain.

The authors' processing: Amplified reference gene primers provided the basis for estimating nucleated cell counts. Clones were sequenced by immunoSEQ multiplex PCR, and TCRdb holds only the in-frame ones, with some missing. That table furnishes V, J and clone size, whereas the DNA furnished D and trimming. The table has 300,000 to 350,000 clones, approximately 85% seen once. Participant age was roughly 18 to 95 years, and participants resided in roughly 24 US areas. All recovered Cohort 3 donors got two negative PCRs, got clearance, or saw symptom resolution. CDR3 length: 14 amino acids. Germline assignment: CDR1 SGHRS and CDR2 YFSETQ. The J segment lost 8 bases and the V segment lost 2 bases, leaving 6 bases of the junction unmatched.

The receptor's source is a young man who had recovered from COVID-19. This chain links TRBV5-1 with TRBJ2-1; the match to TRBD1 covers 8 bases. The sample comprised PBMCs or T cells enriched from blood (not recorded which). This CDR3 reads CASSFGQGSDEQFF. The CDR3 DNA is TGCGCCAGCAGCTTTGGACAGGGTTCGGATGAGCAGTTCTTC.